This TCR beta chain was recorded in a study of cytomegalovirus exposure and HLA in healthy donors. 60 Vbeta and 13 Jbeta primers were used in PCR. Profiled with immunoSEQ multiplex PCR; TCRdb holds only in-frame clones, not every one. The sample yields 100,000 to 150,000 clones, over 8.5% seen once. This clone came up a few times. Its antigen is unidentified. Study-wide findings and caveats: One cluster of highly shared sequence variants probably arose as a sequencing artifact. The study had only CMV serostatus as immune exposure information. Among the CMV-associated chains, a few were confirmed in vitro as specific for CMV antigens. There were several of the most significant clusters that appeared linked to common viral pathogens in a later analysis.

V gave up 4 bases and J gave up 7 bases, with 19 bases separating them. Germline CDR1 and CDR2: SQVTM and ANQGSEA. This CDR3 comprises 14 residues. Source material: PBMCs. This clonotype originated in a woman aged 35 to 49 in good health and CMV-seropositive. The rearrangement joins TRBV29-1 to TRBJ1-2; the D is unclear. The CDR3 bases are TGCAGCGTTGCCATTTCCGGGTTTGGTGCTGGCTACACCTTC. The encoded protein is CSVAISGFGAGYTF.